The entry below describes one T cell receptor (beta chain). This record comes from a study of cytomegalovirus exposure and HLA in healthy donors. The PCR employed 60 Vbeta primers together with 13 Jbeta primers. Methods used by the authors: The authors later counted roughly 87 million unique TCR beta chains, around 9.9 million of them shared. Sequencing used immunoSEQ multiplex PCR; TCRdb keeps in-frame clones, though not all of them. V and J calls and clone size are as listed in that table; D and trimming were resolved from the DNA. Here the sample spans roughly 43,000 clones, 70% to 80% being singletons. Germline CDR1 reads SGHRS; CDR2 reads YFSETQ. The CDR3 has 13 residues. Trimming pared 5 bases from V and 1 base from J, leaving 7 bases between.

The TCR originated in a young man in good health and CMV-seronegative. The chain joins TRBV5-1 to TRBJ2-1; D may be TRBD2 (6 bases). Sequencing input: PBMCs. CDR3 loop: CASRRDSYNEQFF. CDR3 DNA: TGCGCCAGCAGGCGGGATTCCTACAATGAGCAGTTCTTC.